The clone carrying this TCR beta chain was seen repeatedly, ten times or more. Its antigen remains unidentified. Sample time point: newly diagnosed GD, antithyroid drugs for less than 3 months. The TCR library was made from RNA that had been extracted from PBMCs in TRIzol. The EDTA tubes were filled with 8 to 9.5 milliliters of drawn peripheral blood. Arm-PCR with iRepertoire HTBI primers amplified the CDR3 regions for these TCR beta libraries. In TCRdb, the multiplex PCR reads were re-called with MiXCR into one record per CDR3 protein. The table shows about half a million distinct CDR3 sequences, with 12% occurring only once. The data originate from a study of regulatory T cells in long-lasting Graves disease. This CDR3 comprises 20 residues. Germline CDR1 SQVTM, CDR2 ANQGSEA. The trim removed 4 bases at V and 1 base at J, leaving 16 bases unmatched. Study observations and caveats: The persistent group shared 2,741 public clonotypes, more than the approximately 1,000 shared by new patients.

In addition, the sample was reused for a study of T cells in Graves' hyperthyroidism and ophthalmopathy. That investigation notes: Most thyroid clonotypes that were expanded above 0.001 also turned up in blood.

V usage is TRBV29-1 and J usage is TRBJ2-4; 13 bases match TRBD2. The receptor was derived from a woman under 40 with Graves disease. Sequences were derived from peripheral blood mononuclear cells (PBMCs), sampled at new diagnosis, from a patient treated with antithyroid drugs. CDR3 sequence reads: CSVVLPGGLAGWGAKNIQYF. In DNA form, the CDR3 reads TGCAGCGTTGTCCTGCCCGGGGGACTAGCGGGATGGGGGGCCAAAAACATTCAGTACTTC.